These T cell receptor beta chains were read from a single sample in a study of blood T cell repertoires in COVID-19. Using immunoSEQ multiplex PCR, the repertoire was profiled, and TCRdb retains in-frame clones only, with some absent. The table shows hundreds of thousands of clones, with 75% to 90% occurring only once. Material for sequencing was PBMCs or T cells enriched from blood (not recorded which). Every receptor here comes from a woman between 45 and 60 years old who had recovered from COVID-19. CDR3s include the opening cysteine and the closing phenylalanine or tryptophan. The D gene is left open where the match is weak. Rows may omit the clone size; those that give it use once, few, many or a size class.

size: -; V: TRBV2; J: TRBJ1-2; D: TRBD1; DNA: TGTGCCAGCACACGGGACAGGGCCCGAGGCTACACCTTC; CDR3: CASTRDRARGYTF
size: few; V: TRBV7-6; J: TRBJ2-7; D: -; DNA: TGTGCCAGCAGCGTCCTGGGACAACCCTCGGACGAGCAGTACTTC; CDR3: CASSVLGQPSDEQYF
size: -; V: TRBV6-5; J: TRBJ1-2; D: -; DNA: TGTGCCAGCAGAACCCTCTCGACAGGCAACTATGGCTACACCTTC; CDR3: CASRTLSTGNYGYTF
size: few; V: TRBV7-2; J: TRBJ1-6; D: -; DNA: TGTGCCAGCAGCTTAGTTTTTGCGGGTCCAAAGGGAAATTCACCCCTCCACTTT; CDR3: CASSLVFAGPKGNSPLHF
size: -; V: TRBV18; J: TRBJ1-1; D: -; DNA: TGTGCCAGCTCATCCAGGGACTTGAACACTGAAGCTTTCTTT; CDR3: CASSSRDLNTEAFF
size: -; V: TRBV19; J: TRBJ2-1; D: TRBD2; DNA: TGTGCCAGTAGTATTCTAGCGGGGGACTCCTACAATGAGCAGTTCTTC; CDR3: CASSILAGDSYNEQFF
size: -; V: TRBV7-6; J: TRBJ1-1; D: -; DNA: TGTGCCGTGCTGCACAGGGAAGATGAAGCTTTCTTT; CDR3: CAVLHREDEAFF
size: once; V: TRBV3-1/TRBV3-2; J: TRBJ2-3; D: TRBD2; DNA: TGTGCCAGCAGCCAAGGTAAGGTAGCGGGACCCTCCTTTTATACGCAGTATTTT; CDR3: CASSQGKVAGPSFYTQYF
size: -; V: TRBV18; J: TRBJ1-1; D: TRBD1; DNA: TGTGCCAGCTCACCACCGGGACAGGGAAAGGGAGCTTTCTTT; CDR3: CASSPPGQGKGAFF
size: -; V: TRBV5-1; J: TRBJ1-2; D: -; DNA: TGCGCCAGCGGAGGACAGAGGAACTATGGCTACACCTTC; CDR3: CASGGQRNYGYTF
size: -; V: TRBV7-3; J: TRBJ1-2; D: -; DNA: TGTGCCAGCAGCTTAACGGGGCTGGGCTATGGCTACACCTTC; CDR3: CASSLTGLGYGYTF
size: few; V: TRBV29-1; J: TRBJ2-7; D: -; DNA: TGCAGCGGACGGACCACGACTAGTTCCCACGAGCAGTACTTC; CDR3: CSGRTTTSSHEQYF
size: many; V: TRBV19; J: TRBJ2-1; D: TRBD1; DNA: TGTGCCACAGGGACAGGGGCTTCTTACAATGAGCAGTTCTTC; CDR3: CATGTGASYNEQFF
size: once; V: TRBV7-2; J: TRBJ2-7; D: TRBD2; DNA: TGTGCCAGCAGCATACTAGCGGGCTACGTCTACGAGCAGTACTTC; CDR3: CASSILAGYVYEQYF
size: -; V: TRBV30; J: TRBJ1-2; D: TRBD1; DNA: TGTGCCTGGAGTCTGATGACAGGGCGGCCTGGCTACACCTTC; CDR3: CAWSLMTGRPGYTF